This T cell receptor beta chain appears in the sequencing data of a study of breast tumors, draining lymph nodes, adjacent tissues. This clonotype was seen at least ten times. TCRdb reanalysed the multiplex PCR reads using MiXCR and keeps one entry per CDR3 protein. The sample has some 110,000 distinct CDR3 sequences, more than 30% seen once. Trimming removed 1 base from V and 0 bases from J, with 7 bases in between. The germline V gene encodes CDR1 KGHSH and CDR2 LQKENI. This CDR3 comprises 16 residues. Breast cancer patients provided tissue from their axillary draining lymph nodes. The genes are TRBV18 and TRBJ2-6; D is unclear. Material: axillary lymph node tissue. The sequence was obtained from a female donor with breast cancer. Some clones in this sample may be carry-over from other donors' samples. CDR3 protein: CASSPLVRSGANVLTF. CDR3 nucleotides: TGTGCCAGCTCACCACTAGTTCGCTCTGGGGCCAACGTCCTGACTTTC.